This T cell receptor beta chain appears in the sequencing data of a study of cytomegalovirus exposure and HLA in healthy donors. Here immunoSEQ multiplex PCR was the method, and the copy in TCRdb shows in-frame clones only, minus some. The sample lists roughly 310,000 clones, 88% seen once, with around 0.96% in the top ten. Regarding the study as a whole: Reported results showed that the classifier diagnosed cytomegalovirus status with high specificity and sensitivity.

Concerning this clone: The target antigen is unknown.

V was cut by 4 bases and J by 4 bases, with 12 bases left in between. The CDR3 has 14 residues. The germline gives CDR1 SGHRS, CDR2 YFSETQ. The sequenced sample consisted of PBMCs. The sequence came from a man aged 30 to 45 in good health and CMV-seronegative. This rearrangement joins TRBV5-1 to TRBJ2-1, with D possibly TRBD2 on 6 matching bases. The CDR3 nucleotides read TGCGCCAGCAGCCCCTTCGCGGGGTACAATGAGCAGTTCTTC. Translated, it gives CASSPFAGYNEQFF.